This T cell receptor (beta chain) was observed in a study of CD8+ T cells in alopecia areata. General observations from the study: Among the top 100, expanded CD8+ clones were significantly decreased by tofacitinib, as was scalp clonality.

In each case, RNA was isolated and then reverse transcribed into cDNA as the sequencing template. TCRdb's copy holds only in-frame clones and misses some; the assay was immunoSEQ multiplex PCR. The repertoire holds 250,000 to 300,000 clones, 58% seen once, with more than 1.5% in the top ten. As concerns this clone: The antigen is not known.

The treatment: oral pan-JAK inhibitor, 5-10 mg twice daily. V lost 4 bases to trimming and J lost 5 bases, with 13 bases between them. CDR1 SGHRS and CDR2 YFSETQ come from the germline V gene. CDR3 length equals 14 residues. This clonotype was sampled from a human donor with alopecia areata. The rearrangement joins TRBV5-1 to TRBJ2-1; TRBD2 is a possible D gene (5 bases). The material sequenced was CD4+ T cells sorted from blood, taken at week 24, from a patient treated with tofacitinib. CDR3 coding DNA: TGCGCCAGCAGCACGAGGACTGGGAACAATGAGCAGTTCTTC. Translating gives CASSTRTGNNEQFF. The full variable domain, with the rest looked up from reference TRBV5-1 and TRBJ2-1, is KAGVTQTPRYLIKTRGQQVTLSCSPISGHRSVSWYQQTPGQGLQFLFEYFSETQRNKGNFPGRFSGRQFSNSRSEMNVSTLELGDSALYLCASSTRTGNNEQFFGPGTRLTVL.